The next 5 T cell receptor beta chains were all read from a single sample in a study of neurological immune-mediated disorders. From the 5' RACE reads, TCRdb called clonotypes with MiXCR, one entry per CDR3 protein. The repertoire has tens of thousands of distinct CDR3 sequences, about 18% of them found once; the top ten carry 6% to 8%. Sequences were obtained from CD8+ T cells from blood. Receptors originate from a woman in her late teens or twenties with multiple sclerosis.

This clonotype was found many times. The chain carries TRBV6-2 or TRBV6-3 and TRBJ1-1, with 7 nucleotides matching TRBD1. The CDR3 totals 12 residues. V gave up 6 bases and J gave up 5 bases; unmatched junction bases: 3. CDR1 is MNHEY, CDR2 SVGEGT, per germline. CDR3 in DNA: TGTGCCAGCAGGCCAGGGGGTACTGAAGCTTTCTTT. Protein: CASRPGGTEAFF.

This clonotype was found many times. A read error may account for a junction end that differs from germline. The rearrangement uses TRBV11-2 and TRBJ2-2; D is perhaps TRBD2 (5 bases). CDR3 length equals 15 residues. Germline CDR1 and CDR2: SGHAT and FQNNGV. This chain's CDR3 is CASSLVDFYTGEPFF. DNA for the CDR3: TGTGCCAGCAGCTTAGTAGACTTCTACACCGGGGAGCCGTTTTTT.

This clonotype was counted ten times or more. The chain is built from TRBV7-9 and TRBJ1-1; no clear D. The CDR3 is made up of 15 amino acids. Germline assignment: CDR1 SEHNR and CDR2 FQNEAQ (reference sequence). V lost 5 bases and J 7 bases, leaving 20 bases between the germline ends. The CDR3 nucleotides read TGTGCCAGCAGCCTTGCCCTAGGGAGGGAAATTGAAGCTTTCTTT. This gives the protein CASSLALGREIEAFF.

This clonotype was observed many times. V usage is TRBV12-3 or TRBV12-4 and J usage is TRBJ2-1, with unresolved D. Trimming left V 5 bases short and J 8 bases short, with 19 bases between. CDR3 length equals 15 residues. The CDR3 loop reads CASSPRRPAIDEQFF. CDR3 nucleotide sequence: TGTGCCAGCAGTCCAAGGCGGCCAGCCATCGATGAGCAGTTCTTC.

At least ten counts were recorded for this clonotype. The CDR3 region is CSAIGVAGSTDTQYF. The CDR3 DNA sequence: TGCAGTGCTATTGGGGTGGCGGGGTCCACAGATACGCAGTATTTT. The rearrangement joins TRBV20-1 to TRBJ2-3, with D perhaps matching TRBD2 (6 bases). Germline V lookup: CDR1 DFQATT, CDR2 SNEGSKA (reference sequence). V was shortened by 4 bases and J by 2 bases, with 16 bases between the two germline ends. The CDR3 runs to 15 residues.